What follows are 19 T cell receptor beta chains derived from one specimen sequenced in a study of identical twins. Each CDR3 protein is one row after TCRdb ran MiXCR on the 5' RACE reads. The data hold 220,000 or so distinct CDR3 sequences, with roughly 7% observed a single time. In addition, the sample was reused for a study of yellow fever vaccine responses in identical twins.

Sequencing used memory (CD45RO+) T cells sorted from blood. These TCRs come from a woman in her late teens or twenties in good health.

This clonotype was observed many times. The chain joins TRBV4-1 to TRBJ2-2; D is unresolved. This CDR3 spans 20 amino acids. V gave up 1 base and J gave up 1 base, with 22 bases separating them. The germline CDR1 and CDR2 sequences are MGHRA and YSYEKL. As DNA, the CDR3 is TGCGCCAGCAGCCAAGTACCTACCTCGAGAAGGAGATGGAACACCGGGGAGCTGTTTTTT. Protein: CASSQVPTSRRRWNTGELFF.

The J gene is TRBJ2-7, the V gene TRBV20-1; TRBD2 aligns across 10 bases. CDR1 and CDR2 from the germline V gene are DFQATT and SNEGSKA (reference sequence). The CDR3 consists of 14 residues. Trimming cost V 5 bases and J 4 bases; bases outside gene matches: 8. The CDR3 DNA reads TGCAGTGCTGCTAGCGGGAGCGGTGGGTACGAGCAGTACTTC. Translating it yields CSAASGSGGYEQYF.

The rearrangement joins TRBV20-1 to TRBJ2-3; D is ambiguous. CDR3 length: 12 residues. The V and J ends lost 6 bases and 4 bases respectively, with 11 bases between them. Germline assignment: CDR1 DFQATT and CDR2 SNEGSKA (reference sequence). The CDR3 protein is CSALRSPDTQYF. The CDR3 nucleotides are TGCAGTGCCTTGAGGAGTCCAGATACGCAGTATTTT.

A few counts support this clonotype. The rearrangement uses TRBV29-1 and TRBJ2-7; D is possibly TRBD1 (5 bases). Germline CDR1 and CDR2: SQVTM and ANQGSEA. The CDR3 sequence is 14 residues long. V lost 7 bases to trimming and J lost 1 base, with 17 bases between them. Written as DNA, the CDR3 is TGCAGCGCCACGGACAAAGGTGTATCCTACGAGCAGTACTTC. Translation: CSATDKGVSYEQYF.

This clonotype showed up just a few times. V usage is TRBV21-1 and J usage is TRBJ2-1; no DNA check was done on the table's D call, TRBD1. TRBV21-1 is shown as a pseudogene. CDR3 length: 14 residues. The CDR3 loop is CASCTRDGNNEQFF. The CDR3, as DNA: TGTGCCAGCTGCACCAGGGACGGAAACAATGAGCAGTTCTTC.

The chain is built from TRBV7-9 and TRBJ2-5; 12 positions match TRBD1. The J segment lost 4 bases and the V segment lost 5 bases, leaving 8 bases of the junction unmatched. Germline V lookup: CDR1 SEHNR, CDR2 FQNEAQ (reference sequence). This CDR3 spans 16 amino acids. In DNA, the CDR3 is TGTGCCAGCAGCCCCTCGGGACAGGGGGCGGGAGAGACCCAGTACTTC. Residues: CASSPSGQGAGETQYF.

In DNA form, the CDR3 reads TGCGCCAGCAGCCAAGGTTGGGGCGGGGCCAACGTCCTGACTTTC. This gives the protein CASSQGWGGANVLTF. The rearrangement joins TRBV4-1 to TRBJ2-6; tentative D call: TRBD1 (5 bases). Trimming pared 1 base from V and 4 bases from J, leaving 8 bases between. Germline V gene sequence: CDR1 MGHRA, CDR2 YSYEKL. The CDR3 totals 15 residues.

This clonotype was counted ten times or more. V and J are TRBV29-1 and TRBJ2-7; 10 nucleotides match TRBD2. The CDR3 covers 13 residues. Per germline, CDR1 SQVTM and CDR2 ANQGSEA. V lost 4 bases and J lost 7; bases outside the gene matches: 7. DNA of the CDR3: TGCAGCGTTGGGGCTAGCGGGAGTGCAGAGCAGTACTTC. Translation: CSVGASGSAEQYF.

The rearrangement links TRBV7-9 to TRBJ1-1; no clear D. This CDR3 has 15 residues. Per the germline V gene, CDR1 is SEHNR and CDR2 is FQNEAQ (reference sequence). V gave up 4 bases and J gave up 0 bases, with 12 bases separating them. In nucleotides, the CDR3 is TGTGCCAGCAGCTCAAACAGACGTATGAACACTGAAGCTTTCTTT. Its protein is CASSSNRRMNTEAFF. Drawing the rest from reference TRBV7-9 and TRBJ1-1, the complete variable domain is DTGVSQNPRHKITKRGQNVTFRCDPISEHNRLYWYRQTLGQGPEFLTYFQNEAQLEKSRLLSDRFSAERPKGSFSTLEIQRTEQGDSAMYLCASSSNRRMNTEAFFGQGTRLTVV.

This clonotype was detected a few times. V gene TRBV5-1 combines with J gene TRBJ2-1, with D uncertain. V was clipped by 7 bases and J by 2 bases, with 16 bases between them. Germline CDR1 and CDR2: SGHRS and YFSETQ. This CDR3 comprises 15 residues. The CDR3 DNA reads TGCGCCAGCTCGTACGGCGCCACAACCTACAATGAGCAGTTCTTC. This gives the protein CASSYGATTYNEQFF.

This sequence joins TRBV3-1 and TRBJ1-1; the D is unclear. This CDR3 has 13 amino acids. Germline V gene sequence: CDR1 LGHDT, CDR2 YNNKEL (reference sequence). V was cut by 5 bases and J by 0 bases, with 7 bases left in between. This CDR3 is CASSSIMNTEAFF. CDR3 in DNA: TGTGCCAGCAGCTCCATCATGAACACTGAAGCTTTCTTT.

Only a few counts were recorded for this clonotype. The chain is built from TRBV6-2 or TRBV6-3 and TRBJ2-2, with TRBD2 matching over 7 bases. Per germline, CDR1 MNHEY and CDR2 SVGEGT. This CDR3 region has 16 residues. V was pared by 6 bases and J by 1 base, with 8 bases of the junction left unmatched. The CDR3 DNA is TGTGCCAGCAGCCGCCATAGCGGGTTGAACACCGGGGAGCTGTTTTTT. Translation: CASSRHSGLNTGELFF.

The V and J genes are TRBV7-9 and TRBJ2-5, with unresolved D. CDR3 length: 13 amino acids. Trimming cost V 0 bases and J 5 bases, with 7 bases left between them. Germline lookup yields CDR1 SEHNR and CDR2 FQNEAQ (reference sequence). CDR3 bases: TGTGCCAGCAGCTTAGCGCCGCGTGAGACCCAGTACTTC. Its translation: CASSLAPRETQYF.

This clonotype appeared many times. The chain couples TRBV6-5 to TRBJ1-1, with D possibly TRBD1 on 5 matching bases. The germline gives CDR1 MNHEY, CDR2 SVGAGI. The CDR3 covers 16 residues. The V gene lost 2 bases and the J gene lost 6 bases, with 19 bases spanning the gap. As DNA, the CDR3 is TGTGCCAGCAGTTACCCAAAGACGGGGGGATTCTCTGAAGCTTTCTTT. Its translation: CASSYPKTGGFSEAFF.

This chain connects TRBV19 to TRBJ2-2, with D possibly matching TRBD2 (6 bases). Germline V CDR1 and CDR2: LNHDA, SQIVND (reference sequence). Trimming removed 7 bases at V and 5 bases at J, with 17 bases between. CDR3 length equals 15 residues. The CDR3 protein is CASTPAGRRTGELFF. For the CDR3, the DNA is TGTGCCAGTACCCCGGCGGGGCGGAGAACCGGGGAGCTGTTTTTT.

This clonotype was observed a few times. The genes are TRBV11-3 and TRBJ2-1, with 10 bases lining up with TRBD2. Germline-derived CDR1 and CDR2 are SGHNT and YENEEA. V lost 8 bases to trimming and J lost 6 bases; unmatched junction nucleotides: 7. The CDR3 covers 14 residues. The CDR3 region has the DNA TGTGCCAGCTCTAGCGGGAGTTCGGGCAATGAGCAGTTCTTC. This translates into CASSSGSSGNEQFF.

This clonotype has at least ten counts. The DNA for the CDR3 is TGCGCCAGCAGCTTGATGATGGAGGACAATGAAAAACTGTTTTTT. Its translation is CASSLMMEDNEKLFF. This chain uses TRBV5-1 with TRBJ1-4, with D hard to call. Germline CDR1 reads SGHRS; CDR2 reads YFSETQ. Between the trimmed V and J ends, which lost 1 base and 5 bases, there was a span of 12 bases. The CDR3 has 15 amino acids. Full variable domain (remainder filled in from reference TRBV5-1 and TRBJ1-4): KAGVTQTPRYLIKTRGQQVTLSCSPISGHRSVSWYQQTPGQGLQFLFEYFSETQRNKGNFPGRFSGRQFSNSRSEMNVSTLELGDSALYLCASSLMMEDNEKLFFGSGTQLSVL.

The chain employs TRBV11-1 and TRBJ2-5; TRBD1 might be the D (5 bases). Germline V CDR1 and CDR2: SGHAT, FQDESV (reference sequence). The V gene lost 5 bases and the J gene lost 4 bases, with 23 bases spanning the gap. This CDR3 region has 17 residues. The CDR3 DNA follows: TGTGCCAGCAGCACCCTGCCCAAGGGGTCACTTGGAGAGACCCAGTACTTC. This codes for CASSTLPKGSLGETQYF.

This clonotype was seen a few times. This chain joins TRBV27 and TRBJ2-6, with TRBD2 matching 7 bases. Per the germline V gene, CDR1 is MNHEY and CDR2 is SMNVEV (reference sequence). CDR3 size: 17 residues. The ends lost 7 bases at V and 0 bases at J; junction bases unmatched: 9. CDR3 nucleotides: TGTGCCAGCATTGCTAGCGGAGTCAACTCTGGGGCCAACGTCCTGACTTTC. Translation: CASIASGVNSGANVLTF.